The 4 T cell receptor beta chains below all came from one sample that was sequenced in a study of control samples from healthy donors and cancer patients. Sequenced by immunoSEQ multiplex PCR; TCRdb stores in-frame clones only, minus some. The profile covers about 160,000 clones, with over 85% appearing a single time and 5.5% to 7.5% taken by the ten largest. Source material: blood. All receptors derive from a man between 18 and 29 years old in good health.

DNA for the CDR3: TGCAGCGTTGAAGAGGGGTTCAATCAGCCCCAGCATTTT. Its translation is CSVEEGFNQPQHF. The V and J genes are TRBV29-1 and TRBJ1-5; D is uncertain. V was trimmed by 0 bases and J by 3 bases, leaving 6 bases between them. CDR3 length: 13 residues. Germline assignment: CDR1 SQVTM and CDR2 ANQGSEA.

The V call is TRBV3-1 (or the pseudogene TRBV3-2), the J call TRBJ2-2; the D is unclear. The V gene's germline CDR1 is LGHDT and CDR2 YNNKEL (reference sequence). Trimming removed 0 bases from V and 1 base from J, with 3 bases in between. CDR3 length: 14 amino acids. CDR3 sequence (DNA): TGTGCCAGCAGCCAAGACCGGAACACCGGGGAGCTGTTTTTT. This codes for CASSQDRNTGELFF.

Comments on this clone: The identical CDR3 is also encoded by other nucleotide sequences in the sample. The CDR3 nucleotides read TGCGCCAGCAGCTTGGCCTACGAGCAGTACTTC. This translates into CASSLAYEQYF. The chain uses TRBV5-1 and TRBJ2-7; no clear D. CDR1 and CDR2 from the germline V gene are SGHRS and YFSETQ. This CDR3 contains 11 residues. The germline V and J ends were trimmed by 0 bases and 2 bases, with 0 bases remaining between them. The whole variable domain, remainder taken from reference TRBV5-1 and TRBJ2-7, is KAGVTQTPRYLIKTRGQQVTLSCSPISGHRSVSWYQQTPGQGLQFLFEYFSETQRNKGNFPGRFSGRQFSNSRSEMNVSTLELGDSALYLCASSLAYEQYFGPGTRLTVT.

This chain uses TRBV4-2 with TRBJ1-5, with 8 positions matching TRBD1. Per germline, CDR1 LGHNA and CDR2 YNFKEQ. The junction had 3 bases not matched to a gene; V was cut back by 1 base and J by 7 bases. The CDR3 runs 14 residues. In DNA, the CDR3 is TGTGCCAGCAGCCAAGGGGCAGGGGGCCAGCCCCAGCATTTT. This codes for CASSQGAGGQPQHF.